Each of the 2 T cell receptor beta chains below was sequenced from the same sample in a study of control samples from healthy donors and cancer patients. Profiling relied on immunoSEQ multiplex PCR, and the TCRdb table lists in-frame clones only, not all of them. This sample has 250,000 to 300,000 clones, with almost 85% found just once. Sequencing input: PBMCs. These receptors came from a woman aged 60 to 75 with lung cancer.

The CDR3 sequence is CASSSGLAGITDTQYF. CDR3 coding DNA: TGTGCCAGCAGCTCCGGACTAGCGGGGATCACAGATACGCAGTATTTT. The rearrangement uses TRBV7-9 and TRBJ2-3, with 12 nucleotides matching TRBD2. This CDR3 contains 16 residues. Germline trimming cut 4 bases from V and 2 bases from J; bases unmatched to any gene: 4. CDR1 and CDR2 (germline): SEHNR, FQNEAQ (reference sequence).

The chain recombines TRBV12-3 or TRBV12-4 with TRBJ2-7; no clear D. This CDR3 contains 13 residues. V was trimmed by 3 bases and J by 1 base, leaving 7 bases between them. The CDR3 DNA reads as TGTGCCAGCAGTTTGGCACAGTCCTACGAGCAGTACTTC. This encodes CASSLAQSYEQYF.